This T cell receptor (beta chain) was recorded in a study of T cell responses to AZD1222 COVID-19 vaccine. Across the study: Pooling was applied to second doses at about 4 or about 12 weeks.

Sequencing used immunoSEQ multiplex PCR; TCRdb keeps in-frame clones, though not all of them. This sample has about 110,000 clones, with roughly 80% found just once. About this clone itself: As yet, its antigen is unknown.

The CDR3 sequence is 14 residues long. Germline CDR1 is LNHDA and CDR2 is SQIVND (reference sequence). Trimming removed 5 bases at V and 7 bases at J, with 15 bases between. Study results and caveats: Baseline serology detected seropositivity in only six AZD1222 recipients. Most donors were white British, females outnumbered males, and clonal diversity was possibly underestimated.

This chain uses TRBV19 with TRBJ2-1; TRBD1 might be the D (6 bases). The sequence was obtained from an adult in good health. The specimen comprised peripheral blood, sampled on day 0 of AZD1222 vaccination. The CDR3 DNA sequence: TGTGCCAGTAGTCCTCTGGGGGCGACGAATGAGCAGTTCTTC. This translates into CASSPLGATNEQFF.